The 8 T cell receptor beta chains reported below all come from one sample, sequenced in a study of cytomegalovirus exposure and HLA in healthy donors. A multiplex PCR was run with 60 Vbeta primers and 13 Jbeta primers. Sequencing used immunoSEQ multiplex PCR; TCRdb keeps in-frame clones, though not all of them. The sample has 210,000 or so clones; 60% to 85% are singletons. Sequenced material: PBMCs. The origin of the receptors is a man aged 35 to 55 in good health and CMV-seronegative.

This clone appeared a single time. This chain connects TRBV19 to TRBJ1-6, with 7 nucleotides matching TRBD1. After removal of 0 bases from V and 7 bases from J, the junction contained 6 bases not matched to a gene. The CDR3 contains 16 residues. Germline values: CDR1 LNHDA, CDR2 SQIVND (reference sequence). CDR3 protein: CASSIDGDSENSPLHF. The CDR3 nucleotides are TGTGCCAGTAGTATAGACGGGGACAGCGAAAATTCACCCCTCCACTTT. Together with reference TRBV19 and TRBJ1-6, the CDR3 gives the full variable domain: DGGITQSPKYLFRKEGQNVTLSCEQNLNHDAMYWYRQDPGQGLRLIYYSQIVNDFQKGDIAEGYSVSREKKESFPLTVTSAQKNPTAFYLCASSIDGDSENSPLHFGNGTRLTVT.

In nucleotides, the CDR3 is TGTGCCAGAAGGGGAACAGGGGGCACTGAAGCTTTCTTT. Protein: CARRGTGGTEAFF. The chain joins TRBV5-3 to TRBJ1-1; 8 bases are shared with TRBD1. TRBV5-3 is reported as an ORF; its role is uncertain. The CDR3 loop spans 13 amino acids. With V trimmed by 5 bases and J by 4 bases, 4 bases remained unmatched.

The chain uses TRBV19 and TRBJ2-1, with TRBD2 as a possible D gene (6 bases). V was cut by 7 bases and J by 0 bases, with 10 bases left in between. The CDR3 has 14 residues. Germline loops: CDR1 LNHDA, CDR2 SQIVND (reference sequence). CDR3 sequence reads: CASNRGSSYNEQFF. In DNA form, the CDR3 reads TGTGCCAGTAATCGGGGGAGCTCCTACAATGAGCAGTTCTTC.

V gene TRBV7-8 combines with J gene TRBJ2-5; 10 bases are a match to TRBD2. Germline V gives CDR1 SGHVS, CDR2 FQNEAQ. V was pared by 1 base and J by 5 bases, with 1 base of the junction left unmatched. This CDR3 has 14 amino acids. The chain's CDR3 is CASSLELAGETQYF. CDR3 DNA: TGTGCCAGCAGCTTAGAACTAGCGGGGGAGACCCAGTACTTC.

The V call is TRBV11-2, the J call TRBJ2-7; TRBD1 aligns across 8 bases. V lost 5 bases and J lost 7; bases outside the gene matches: 1. Per the germline V gene, CDR1 is SGHAT and CDR2 is FQNNGV. The CDR3 runs 11 residues. Here the CDR3 DNA reads TGTGCCAGCAGCAGGACAGGGGAGCAGTACTTC. Amino acid sequence: CASSRTGEQYF. Supplemented by reference TRBV11-2 and TRBJ2-7, the full variable domain reads EAGVAQSPRYKIIEKRQSVAFWCNPISGHATLYWYQQILGQGPKLLIQFQNNGVVDDSQLPKDRFSAERLKGVDSTLKIQPAKLEDSAVYLCASSRTGEQYFGPGTRLTVT.

This chain links TRBV6-5 with TRBJ1-4; unclear D gene. The length of the CDR3 is 16 residues. Germline CDR1 and CDR2: MNHEY and SVGAGI. V lost 0 bases to trimming and J lost 8 bases, with 16 bases between them. CDR3 region: CASSYSIRGGNEKLFF. CDR3 DNA sequence: TGTGCCAGCAGTTACTCGATACGTGGAGGGAACGAAAAACTGTTTTTT.

The chain couples TRBV7-9 to TRBJ2-7; D is possibly TRBD2 (5 bases). CDR3 length: 12 amino acids. Deletions cut 5 bases from V and 6 bases from J, with 11 bases between. Germline V gene data show CDR1 as SEHNR and CDR2 as FQNEAQ (reference sequence). This CDR3 reads CASSPTRVEQYF. CDR3 DNA: TGTGCCAGCAGCCCAACGAGGGTCGAGCAGTACTTC. The full variable domain, in which reference TRBV7-9 and TRBJ2-7 provide the parts outside the CDR3, is DTGVSQNPRHKITKRGQNVTFRCDPISEHNRLYWYRQTLGQGPEFLTYFQNEAQLEKSRLLSDRFSAERPKGSFSTLEIQRTEQGDSAMYLCASSPTRVEQYFGPGTRLTVT.

The chain links TRBV7-6 to TRBJ2-1, with D possibly TRBD1 on 6 matching bases. Germline V lookup: CDR1 SGHVS, CDR2 FNYEAQ. V was cut by 8 bases and J by 9 bases, with 20 bases left in between. The CDR3 has 14 amino acids. In nucleotides, the CDR3 is TGTGCCAGCGGTGGGGCAGGGGTCGTAGCTGAGCAGTTCTTC. Translating gives CASGGAGVVAEQFF.